This note documents a single T cell receptor beta chain sequence. These data are taken from a study of CD8+ T cells in alopecia areata. V shed 6 bases and J shed 1 base, with 22 bases lying between them. The V gene's germline CDR1 is SGHTA and CDR2 FQGNSA. This CDR3 comprises 17 residues. Sequencing used cDNA as its template, made by extracting RNA and reverse transcribing it. Measured with immunoSEQ multiplex PCR; TCRdb has only the in-frame clones, and not every one. The sample contains about 160,000 clones, 87% of which appear only once. The sample here was CD8+ T cells sorted from blood, taken at week 0. The rearrangement links TRBV7-2 to TRBJ2-7; D unresolved. The sequence was obtained from a human donor with alopecia areata. The CDR3 DNA sequence: TGTGCCAGCAGGCCCCCGCTTGGGGATCAGGTATCCTACGAGCAGTACTTC. Encoded protein: CASRPPLGDQVSYEQYF.